In its sample, the clone carrying this TCR beta chain was seen many times. Its antigen is not identified. This record comes from a study of T cells after yellow fever vaccination. Study results and limitations: When the response was secondary, it was weaker but reached its peak faster, day 5 versus 15. The appearance of a small share of clonotypes in both CD4 and CD8 compartments was observed. Post-booster repertoires contained most primary-vaccination clones again (about 95% CD4, roughly 90% CD8).

In TCRdb, the 5' RACE reads were re-called with MiXCR into one record per CDR3 protein. Of under 350,000 distinct CDR3 sequences listed, over 3.5% are singletons. Trimming removed 6 bases from V and 6 bases from J, with 12 bases in between. The germline gives CDR1 DFQATT, CDR2 SNEGSKA (reference sequence). The CDR3 contains 11 residues. Sequenced material: PBMCs, taken 5 days after the yellow fever booster vaccination. The V and J genes are TRBV20-1 and TRBJ2-7, with a possible D match to TRBD1 (5 bases). This receptor was obtained from a man younger than 30 who received the YFV17D yellow fever vaccine. The CDR3 is CSADGHREQYF. CDR3 sequence (DNA): TGCAGTGCGGACGGACATCGCGAGCAGTACTTC.